Listed below are T cell receptor beta chains from one sample, sequenced in a study of regulatory T cells in long-lasting Graves disease. TCRdb re-called the multiplex PCR reads with MiXCR, one entry per CDR3 protein. Counted here are 500,000 or so distinct CDR3 sequences, 12% to 15% occurring once; the ten biggest clones make up approximately 19%. These data were likewise used in another study, on T cells in Graves' hyperthyroidism and ophthalmopathy.

The specimen was peripheral blood mononuclear cells (PBMCs), collected at new diagnosis, from a patient treated with antithyroid drugs. These TCRs come from a woman between 50 and 59 years old with Graves disease. Each CDR3 is given with its conserved first and last residue. D genes are given only for firm matches. Size tells how often a clone was seen (once, few, many) or the class of an expanded clone, and some rows leave it out.

D gene: TRBD1; clone size: once; V gene: TRBV28; J gene: TRBJ2-7; CDR3 protein: CAINQGVGSEQYF; CDR3 DNA: TGTGCCATAAACCAGGGGGTCGGGTCCGAGCAGTACTTC
D gene: -; clone size: many; V gene: TRBV12-3/TRBV12-4; J gene: TRBJ1-1; CDR3 protein: CASSLAQNTEAFF; CDR3 DNA: TGTGCCAGCAGCTTAGCGCAGAACACTGAAGCTTTCTTT
D gene: -; clone size: few; V gene: TRBV5-1; J gene: TRBJ2-5; CDR3 protein: CASSLAHNQETQYF; CDR3 DNA: TGCGCCAGCAGCTTGGCCCACAACCAAGAGACCCAGTACTTC
D gene: TRBD2; clone size: few; V gene: TRBV12-5; J gene: TRBJ2-1; CDR3 protein: CASGLVGTSGSTYNEQFF; CDR3 DNA: TGTGCTAGTGGTTTGGTAGGAACTAGCGGGAGTACCTACAATGAGCAGTTCTTC
D gene: -; clone size: many; V gene: TRBV7-2; J gene: TRBJ1-5; CDR3 protein: CASSALVLGNQPQHF; CDR3 DNA: TGTGCCAGCAGTGCGCTTGTTCTCGGCAATCAGCCCCAGCATTTT
D gene: -; clone size: many; V gene: TRBV12-3/TRBV12-4; J gene: TRBJ2-5; CDR3 protein: CASSLSDSQETQYF; CDR3 DNA: TGTGCCAGCAGTTTATCGGACTCACAAGAGACCCAGTACTTC
D gene: TRBD1; clone size: few; V gene: TRBV29-1; J gene: TRBJ2-7; CDR3 protein: CSDLDRATSYEQYF; CDR3 DNA: TGCAGCGACCTGGACAGGGCAACTTCCTACGAGCAGTACTTC
D gene: TRBD1; clone size: few; V gene: TRBV27; J gene: TRBJ2-7; CDR3 protein: CASRSTGTGAYEQYF; CDR3 DNA: TGTGCCAGCAGAAGTACCGGGACAGGGGCCTACGAGCAGTACTTC
D gene: TRBD2; clone size: many; V gene: TRBV11-2; J gene: TRBJ2-2; CDR3 protein: CASSLGTSGRTGELFF; CDR3 DNA: TGTGCCAGCAGCCTAGGGACTAGCGGGAGAACCGGGGAGCTGTTTTTT
D gene: -; clone size: many; V gene: TRBV5-1; J gene: TRBJ2-1; CDR3 protein: CASSVQGLDNEQFF; CDR3 DNA: TGCGCCAGCAGCGTACAGGGTCTCGACAATGAGCAGTTCTTC
D gene: TRBD1; clone size: many; V gene: TRBV6-5; J gene: TRBJ2-3; CDR3 protein: CASSWGQLTSTDTQYF; CDR3 DNA: TGTGCCAGCAGTTGGGGACAGCTGACTAGCACAGATACGCAGTATTTT
D gene: -; clone size: many; V gene: TRBV5-1; J gene: TRBJ2-7; CDR3 protein: CASSARGPPTGEQYF; CDR3 DNA: TGCGCCAGCAGCGCGAGGGGACCTCCTACGGGGGAGCAGTACTTC
D gene: -; clone size: many; V gene: TRBV12-3/TRBV12-4; J gene: TRBJ1-5; CDR3 protein: CASREGRDSNQPQHF; CDR3 DNA: TGTGCCAGCAGAGAAGGACGGGACAGCAATCAGCCCCAGCATTTT
D gene: -; clone size: few; V gene: TRBV5-1; J gene: TRBJ1-5; CDR3 protein: CASSLGGQGDQPQHF; CDR3 DNA: TGCGCCAGCAGCTTGGGGGGGCAGGGAGATCAGCCCCAGCATTTT
D gene: -; clone size: few; V gene: TRBV7-9; J gene: TRBJ2-3; CDR3 protein: CASSLGSSSTDTQYF; CDR3 DNA: TGTGCCAGCAGCTTAGGGTCCAGCTCCACAGATACGCAGTATTTT
D gene: TRBD1; clone size: -; V gene: TRBV27; J gene: TRBJ2-2; CDR3 protein: CATRNGQAAGELFF; CDR3 DNA: TGTGCCACAAGAAATGGACAGGCGGCCGGGGAGCTGTTTTTT
D gene: -; clone size: many; V gene: TRBV2; J gene: TRBJ1-2; CDR3 protein: CASSQSSTGRYGYTF; CDR3 DNA: TGTGCCAGCAGCCAATCCTCGACAGGCCGCTATGGCTACACCTTC
D gene: -; clone size: few; V gene: TRBV5-1; J gene: TRBJ1-2; CDR3 protein: CASRDVGRWAYGYTF; CDR3 DNA: TGCGCCAGCAGGGATGTGGGACGTTGGGCCTATGGCTACACCTTC
D gene: -; clone size: few; V gene: TRBV6-1; J gene: TRBJ1-6; CDR3 protein: CASSEGRNRVHNSPLHF; CDR3 DNA: TGTGCCAGCAGTGAAGGACGAAACAGGGTCCATAATTCACCCCTCCACTTT
D gene: -; clone size: many; V gene: TRBV6-9; J gene: TRBJ1-1; CDR3 protein: CASSYGQLVAGLNTEAFF; CDR3 DNA: TGTGCCAGCAGTTACGGTCAATTAGTTGCGGGATTGAACACTGAAGCTTTCTTT
D gene: -; clone size: -; V gene: TRBV4-1; J gene: TRBJ2-5; CDR3 protein: CASSQEVTRAGETQYF; CDR3 DNA: TGCGCCAGCAGCCAAGAAGTGACGAGGGCAGGGGAGACCCAGTACTTC
D gene: TRBD1; clone size: many; V gene: TRBV3-1; J gene: TRBJ1-1; CDR3 protein: CASSPGLQGAVTEAFF; CDR3 DNA: TGTGCCAGCAGCCCAGGACTACAGGGGGCAGTCACTGAAGCTTTCTTT
D gene: -; clone size: few; V gene: TRBV10-2; J gene: TRBJ1-2; CDR3 protein: CASSESRASTGYTF; CDR3 DNA: TGCGCCAGCAGTGAGTCAAGGGCCTCCACGGGCTACACCTTC
D gene: TRBD2; clone size: many; V gene: TRBV7-9; J gene: TRBJ2-3; CDR3 protein: CASSQGLAGRDTQYF; CDR3 DNA: TGTGCCAGCAGCCAAGGACTAGCGGGACGAGATACGCAGTATTTT
D gene: -; clone size: many; V gene: TRBV12-3/TRBV12-4; J gene: TRBJ1-2; CDR3 protein: CASNQGLVYGYTF; CDR3 DNA: TGTGCCAGCAACCAGGGGTTAGTCTATGGCTACACCTTC
D gene: -; clone size: many; V gene: TRBV12-3/TRBV12-4; J gene: TRBJ2-2; CDR3 protein: CASSQLSGDTGELFF; CDR3 DNA: TGTGCCAGCAGTCAACTTAGCGGCGACACCGGGGAGCTGTTTTTT
D gene: TRBD1; clone size: -; V gene: TRBV9; J gene: TRBJ2-7; CDR3 protein: CASSARQGEQYF; CDR3 DNA: TGTGCCAGCAGCGCCCGACAGGGCGAGCAGTACTTC
D gene: TRBD2; clone size: few; V gene: TRBV29-1; J gene: TRBJ2-7; CDR3 protein: CSVDFLASGRGEQYF; CDR3 DNA: TGCAGCGTTGACTTTCTTGCTAGCGGGAGGGGCGAGCAGTACTTC
D gene: TRBD1; clone size: few; V gene: TRBV7-3; J gene: TRBJ2-1; CDR3 protein: CASSFAQGVNNEQFF; CDR3 DNA: TGTGCCAGCAGCTTCGCACAGGGGGTGAACAATGAGCAGTTCTTC
D gene: -; clone size: many; V gene: TRBV7-9; J gene: TRBJ2-7; CDR3 protein: CASSLGFTAGHYEQYF; CDR3 DNA: TGTGCCAGCAGCTTAGGGTTCACGGCTGGGCACTACGAGCAGTACTTC
D gene: TRBD2; clone size: -; V gene: TRBV7-8; J gene: TRBJ2-3; CDR3 protein: CASSLAPGLQNTDTQYF; CDR3 DNA: TGTGCCAGCAGCTTGGCTCCGGGACTACAGAACACAGATACGCAGTATTTT
D gene: TRBD2; clone size: many; V gene: TRBV25-1; J gene: TRBJ2-3; CDR3 protein: CASSEYVAGVSDTQYF; CDR3 DNA: TGTGCCAGCAGTGAGTATGTAGCGGGAGTATCAGATACGCAGTATTTT
D gene: -; clone size: few; V gene: TRBV20-1; J gene: TRBJ2-2; CDR3 protein: CSAQVPPTGELFF; CDR3 DNA: TGCAGTGCCCAGGTCCCCCCCACCGGGGAGCTGTTTTTT
D gene: -; clone size: many; V gene: TRBV11-1; J gene: TRBJ1-1; CDR3 protein: CASSLSGRAEAFF; CDR3 DNA: TGTGCCAGCAGCTTAAGCGGAAGGGCTGAAGCTTTCTTT
D gene: -; clone size: many; V gene: TRBV28; J gene: TRBJ2-7; CDR3 protein: CATVTPGKTYEQYF; CDR3 DNA: TGTGCCACCGTAACCCCGGGGAAAACCTACGAGCAGTACTTC
D gene: -; clone size: many; V gene: TRBV7-3; J gene: TRBJ2-3; CDR3 protein: CASSSRLADTQYF; CDR3 DNA: TGTGCCAGCAGCTCCCGACTAGCAGATACGCAGTATTTT
D gene: TRBD2; clone size: -; V gene: TRBV3-1; J gene: TRBJ2-1; CDR3 protein: CATRSTSGSNEQFF; CDR3 DNA: TGTGCCACCCGATCCACTAGCGGGAGCAATGAGCAGTTCTTC
D gene: -; clone size: many; V gene: TRBV6-1; J gene: TRBJ2-7; CDR3 protein: CASSTIPDQNF; CDR3 DNA: TGTGCCAGCAGCACCATCCCGGATCAGAACTTC
D gene: -; clone size: -; V gene: TRBV6-1; J gene: TRBJ1-3; CDR3 protein: CANHLPPRRSGNTIYF; CDR3 DNA: TGTGCCAACCACCTACCGCCACGGAGATCTGGAAACACCATATATTTT
D gene: -; clone size: few; V gene: TRBV19; J gene: TRBJ1-2; CDR3 protein: CASTLGTLNYGYTF; CDR3 DNA: TGTGCCAGTACCCTAGGGACACTGAACTATGGCTACACCTTC
D gene: TRBD2; clone size: many; V gene: TRBV2; J gene: TRBJ2-3; CDR3 protein: CASSVGLAGASDTQYF; CDR3 DNA: TGTGCCAGCAGCGTTGGACTAGCGGGAGCTTCAGATACGCAGTATTTT
D gene: TRBD1; clone size: many; V gene: TRBV12-3/TRBV12-4; J gene: TRBJ1-2; CDR3 protein: CASSLAQGGRFGYGYTF; CDR3 DNA: TGTGCCAGCAGTTTAGCCCAGGGGGGGAGATTCGGTTATGGCTACACCTTC
D gene: TRBD1; clone size: few; V gene: TRBV5-1; J gene: TRBJ1-4; CDR3 protein: CASSLAPGQENEKLFF; CDR3 DNA: TGCGCCAGCAGCTTGGCCCCCGGACAGGAAAATGAAAAACTGTTTTTT
D gene: -; clone size: many; V gene: TRBV3-1; J gene: TRBJ1-1; CDR3 protein: CASSQDDKNTEAFF; CDR3 DNA: TGTGCCAGCAGCCAAGATGACAAGAACACTGAAGCTTTCTTT
D gene: -; clone size: -; V gene: TRBV5-1; J gene: TRBJ1-6; CDR3 protein: CASSLGDDNSPLHF; CDR3 DNA: TGCGCCAGCAGCTTGGGTGACGATAATTCACCCCTCCACTTT
D gene: -; clone size: many; V gene: TRBV3-1; J gene: TRBJ2-5; CDR3 protein: CASSQVLVRETQYF; CDR3 DNA: TGTGCCAGCAGCCAAGTTTTAGTAAGGGAGACCCAGTACTTC
D gene: TRBD1; clone size: many; V gene: TRBV16; J gene: TRBJ2-3; CDR3 protein: CASSPTGGGTDTQYF; CDR3 DNA: TGTGCTAGCAGCCCCACAGGGGGCGGCACAGATACGCAGTATTTT
D gene: TRBD2; clone size: once; V gene: TRBV3-1; J gene: TRBJ2-3; CDR3 protein: CASSQGRTSGTSTDTQYF; CDR3 DNA: TGTGCCAGCAGCCAAGGTAGGACTAGCGGGACTAGCACAGATACGCAGTATTTT
D gene: TRBD1; clone size: few; V gene: TRBV6-5; J gene: TRBJ2-1; CDR3 protein: CASSSRDRGPYNEQFF; CDR3 DNA: TGTGCCAGCAGTTCCCGGGACAGGGGTCCCTACAATGAGCAGTTCTTC
D gene: TRBD2; clone size: few; V gene: TRBV6-2/TRBV6-3; J gene: TRBJ2-7; CDR3 protein: CASSGVSGSHEQYF; CDR3 DNA: TGTGCCAGCAGTGGGGTTAGCGGGAGCCACGAGCAGTACTTC
D gene: TRBD1; clone size: few; V gene: TRBV10-3; J gene: TRBJ2-3; CDR3 protein: CAISDPGGSSTDTQYF; CDR3 DNA: TGTGCCATCAGTGACCCAGGGGGCTCAAGCACAGATACGCAGTATTTT
D gene: -; clone size: -; V gene: TRBV24-1; J gene: TRBJ1-5; CDR3 protein: CATRDIPVFGNQPQHF; CDR3 DNA: TGTGCCACCAGGGACATTCCGGTTTTTGGCAATCAGCCCCAGCATTTT
D gene: -; clone size: few; V gene: TRBV29-1; J gene: TRBJ2-1; CDR3 protein: CSVEDRNDRSSYNEQFF; CDR3 DNA: TGCAGCGTTGAAGATCGAAACGACCGGAGCTCCTACAATGAGCAGTTCTTC
D gene: -; clone size: few; V gene: TRBV6-2/TRBV6-3; J gene: TRBJ1-1; CDR3 protein: CASSYGFWAFF; CDR3 DNA: TGTGCCAGCAGTTACGGGTTCTGGGCTTTCTTT
D gene: -; clone size: few; V gene: TRBV20-1; J gene: TRBJ2-5; CDR3 protein: CSARDPSVWRPRVWRTQYF; CDR3 DNA: TGCAGTGCTAGAGACCCTAGCGTGTGGAGGCCCCGTGTTTGGAGGACCCAGTACTTC
D gene: -; clone size: few; V gene: TRBV25-1; J gene: TRBJ1-2; CDR3 protein: CASSEAGFTVADGYTF; CDR3 DNA: TGTGCCAGCAGTGAAGCCGGGTTTACAGTAGCCGATGGCTACACCTTC
D gene: TRBD2; clone size: many; V gene: TRBV28; J gene: TRBJ2-7; CDR3 protein: CASSPGGTSVREQYF; CDR3 DNA: TGTGCCAGCAGCCCGGGAGGGACTAGTGTACGCGAGCAGTACTTC
D gene: -; clone size: many; V gene: TRBV6-1; J gene: TRBJ1-1; CDR3 protein: CASSEGTAGGTEAFF; CDR3 DNA: TGTGCCAGCAGTGAAGGGACCGCCGGAGGCACTGAAGCTTTCTTT
D gene: TRBD1; clone size: many; V gene: TRBV7-3; J gene: TRBJ2-2; CDR3 protein: CASSTGQGEAGELFF; CDR3 DNA: TGTGCCAGCAGCACCGGACAGGGGGAGGCCGGGGAGCTGTTTTTT